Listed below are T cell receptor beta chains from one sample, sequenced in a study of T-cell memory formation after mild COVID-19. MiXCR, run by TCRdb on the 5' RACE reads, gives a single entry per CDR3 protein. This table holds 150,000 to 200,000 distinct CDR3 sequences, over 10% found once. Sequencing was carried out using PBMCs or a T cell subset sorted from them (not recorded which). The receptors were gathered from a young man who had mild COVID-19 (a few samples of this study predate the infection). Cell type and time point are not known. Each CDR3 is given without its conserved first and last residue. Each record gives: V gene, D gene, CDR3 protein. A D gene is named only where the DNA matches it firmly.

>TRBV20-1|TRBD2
SARPTSGDLQETQY
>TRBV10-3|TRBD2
AISESGLVAGETQY
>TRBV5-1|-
ASHLGTGNTEAF
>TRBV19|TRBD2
ASSIDGAGITDTQY
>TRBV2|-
ASSGFEQSLGTQY
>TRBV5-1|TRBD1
ASSPKGQPRETQY
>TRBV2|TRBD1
ASSDRQGLYNEQF
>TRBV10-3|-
AISKTGVSGEQF
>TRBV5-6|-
ASSPVGVQETQY
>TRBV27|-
ASSLRTPDTDTQY
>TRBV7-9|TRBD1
ASSRDRASTYEQY
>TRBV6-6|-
ASRIPGESYEQY
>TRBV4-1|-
ASSQDPEADTEAF
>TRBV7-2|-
ASSSGYSQPQH
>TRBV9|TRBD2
ASTLAGGSTDTQY
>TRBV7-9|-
ASSLESGNTIY
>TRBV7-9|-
ASSLRGAFYEQY
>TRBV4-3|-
ASSQDISGSSEAF
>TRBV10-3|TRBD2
AISESEEGAGQVDTQY
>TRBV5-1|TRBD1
ASSLDDRGPQH
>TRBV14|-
ASSQILLRNTIY
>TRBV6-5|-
ASTPGGQGNEQF
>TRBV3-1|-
ASSHWTTEQF
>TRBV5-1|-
ASKKRTTTGELF
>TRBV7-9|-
ASSRYTDTQY
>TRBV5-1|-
ASSLSGDSGNTIY
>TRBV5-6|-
ASSLAGEEKLF
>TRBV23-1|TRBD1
ASSRVRGRSQETQY